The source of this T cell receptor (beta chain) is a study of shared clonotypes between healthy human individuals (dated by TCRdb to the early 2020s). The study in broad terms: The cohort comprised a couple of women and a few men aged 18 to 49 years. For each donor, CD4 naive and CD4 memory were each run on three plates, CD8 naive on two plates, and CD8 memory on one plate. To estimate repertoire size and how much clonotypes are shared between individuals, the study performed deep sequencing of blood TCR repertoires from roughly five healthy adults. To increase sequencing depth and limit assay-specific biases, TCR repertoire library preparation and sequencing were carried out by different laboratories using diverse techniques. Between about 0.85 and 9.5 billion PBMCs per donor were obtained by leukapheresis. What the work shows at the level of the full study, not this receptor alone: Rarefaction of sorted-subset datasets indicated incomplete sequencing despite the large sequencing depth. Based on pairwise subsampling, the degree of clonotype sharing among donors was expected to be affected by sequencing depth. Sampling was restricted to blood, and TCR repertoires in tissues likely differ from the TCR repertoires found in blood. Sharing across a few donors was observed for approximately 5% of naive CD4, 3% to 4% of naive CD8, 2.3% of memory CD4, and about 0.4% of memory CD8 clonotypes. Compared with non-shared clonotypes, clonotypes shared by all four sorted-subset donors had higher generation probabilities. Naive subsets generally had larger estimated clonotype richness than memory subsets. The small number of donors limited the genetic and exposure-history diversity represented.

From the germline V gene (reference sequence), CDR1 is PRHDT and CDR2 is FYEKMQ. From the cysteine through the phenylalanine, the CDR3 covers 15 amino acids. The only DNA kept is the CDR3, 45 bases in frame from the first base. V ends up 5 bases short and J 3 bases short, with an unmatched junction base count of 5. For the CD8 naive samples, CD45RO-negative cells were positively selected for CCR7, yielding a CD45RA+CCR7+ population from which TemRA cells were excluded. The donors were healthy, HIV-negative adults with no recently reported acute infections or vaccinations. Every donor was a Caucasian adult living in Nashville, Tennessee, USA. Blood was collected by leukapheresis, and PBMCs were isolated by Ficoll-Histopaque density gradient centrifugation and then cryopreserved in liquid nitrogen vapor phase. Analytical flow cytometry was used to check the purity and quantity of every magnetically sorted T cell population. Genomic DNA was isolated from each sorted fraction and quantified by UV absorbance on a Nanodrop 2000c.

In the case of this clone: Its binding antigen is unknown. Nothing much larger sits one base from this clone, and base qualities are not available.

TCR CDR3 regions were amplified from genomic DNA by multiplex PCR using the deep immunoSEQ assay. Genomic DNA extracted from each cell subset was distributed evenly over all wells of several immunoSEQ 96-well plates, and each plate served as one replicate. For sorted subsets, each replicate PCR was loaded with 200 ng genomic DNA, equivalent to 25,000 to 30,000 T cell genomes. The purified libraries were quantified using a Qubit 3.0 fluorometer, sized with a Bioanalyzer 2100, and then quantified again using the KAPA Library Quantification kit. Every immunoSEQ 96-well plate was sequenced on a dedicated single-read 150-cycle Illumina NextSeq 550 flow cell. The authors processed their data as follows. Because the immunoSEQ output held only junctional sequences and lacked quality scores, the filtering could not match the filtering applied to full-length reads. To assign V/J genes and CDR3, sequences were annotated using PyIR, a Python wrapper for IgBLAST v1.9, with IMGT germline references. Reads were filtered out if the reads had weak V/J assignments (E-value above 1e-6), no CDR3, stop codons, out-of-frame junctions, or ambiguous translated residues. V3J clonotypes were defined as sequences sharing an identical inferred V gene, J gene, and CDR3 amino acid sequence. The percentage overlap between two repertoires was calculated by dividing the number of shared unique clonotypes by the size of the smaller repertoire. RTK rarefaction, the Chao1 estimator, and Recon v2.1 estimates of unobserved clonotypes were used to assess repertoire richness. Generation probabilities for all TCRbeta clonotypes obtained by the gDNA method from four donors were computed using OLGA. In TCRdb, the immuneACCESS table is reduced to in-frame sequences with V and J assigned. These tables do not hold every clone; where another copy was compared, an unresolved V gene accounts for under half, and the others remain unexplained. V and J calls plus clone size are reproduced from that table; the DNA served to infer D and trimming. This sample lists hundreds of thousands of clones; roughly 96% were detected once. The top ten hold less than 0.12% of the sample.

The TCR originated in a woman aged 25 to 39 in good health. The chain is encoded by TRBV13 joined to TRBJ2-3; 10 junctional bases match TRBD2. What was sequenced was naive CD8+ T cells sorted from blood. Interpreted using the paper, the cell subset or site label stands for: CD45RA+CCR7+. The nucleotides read TGTGCCAGCAGCCTGGTACTAGCGGGAACAGATACGCAGTATTTT. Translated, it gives CASSLVLAGTDTQYF.